Only one count was recorded for the clone carrying this T cell receptor (beta chain). These data come from a study of technical replicates of blood from a handful of donors. The CDR3 is made up of 17 amino acids. CDR1 is LNHDA, CDR2 SQIVND, per germline (reference sequence). V was shortened by 6 bases and J by 1 base, with 21 bases between the two germline ends. The protocol was immunoSEQ multiplex PCR, while the TCRdb copy is restricted to in-frame clones and leaves out a portion. Of 65,000 to 70,000 clones listed, over 75% are singletons. This TCR came from a human donor in good health. Some clones in this sample may be carry-over from other donors' samples. The sample taken for sequencing was PBMCs. The chain carries TRBV19 and TRBJ2-5; D is possibly TRBD2 (6 bases). DNA of the CDR3: TGTGCCAGTAGCCCGTTCTGGATCGGCGGGGCCCAAGAGACCCAGTACTTC. It is translated as CASSPFWIGGAQETQYF.